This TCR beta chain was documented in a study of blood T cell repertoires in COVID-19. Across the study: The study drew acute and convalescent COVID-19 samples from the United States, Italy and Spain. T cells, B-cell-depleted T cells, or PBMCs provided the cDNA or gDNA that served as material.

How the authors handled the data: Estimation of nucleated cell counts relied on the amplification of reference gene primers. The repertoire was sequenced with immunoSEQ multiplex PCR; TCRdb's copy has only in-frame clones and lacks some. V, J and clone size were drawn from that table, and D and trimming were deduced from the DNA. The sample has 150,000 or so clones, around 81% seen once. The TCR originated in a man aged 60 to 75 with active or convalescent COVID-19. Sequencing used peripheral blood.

Written as DNA, the CDR3 is TGTGCCAGCAGTGAATCCCGACAGGGCAATTCACCCCTCCACTTT. Residues: CASSESRQGNSPLHF. V and J are TRBV25-1 and TRBJ1-6; TRBD1 agrees at 7 bases. The V gene's germline CDR1 is MGHDK and CDR2 SYGVNS. The CDR3 is 15 residues long. The V and J ends lost 1 base and 7 bases, in that order; junction bases with no gene match: 4.